This T cell receptor beta chain came from a study of regulatory T cells in long-lasting Graves disease. Findings of the study overall: Persistent patients shared some 2,500 public clonotypes among themselves. Newly diagnosed patients shared fewer, at roughly 900.

The table lists this clonotype with many counts. As yet, its antigen is unknown. Indicated time point: persistent/refractory GD, antithyroid drugs over 5 years with positive TRAb. After RNA was extracted from PBMCs, the TCR library was made from it. Arm-PCR of CDR3 regions with iRepertoire HTBI primers generated TCR beta libraries. One entry per CDR3 protein results from TCRdb running MiXCR on the multiplex PCR reads. The data contain hundreds of thousands of distinct CDR3 sequences, around 23% of them singletons. V gave up 5 bases and J gave up 5 bases, with 18 bases separating them. The CDR3 totals 15 residues. Germline V gene sequence: CDR1 SEHNR, CDR2 FQNEAQ (reference sequence).

Sample: peripheral blood mononuclear cells (PBMCs), taken when the disease was refractory, from a patient treated with antithyroid drugs. The chain recombines TRBV7-9 with TRBJ2-5; D unresolved. The clonotype originates from a female donor with Graves disease. The CDR3 nucleotides read TGTGCCAGCAGCGACCTATCTGGCAGGCGGGAGACCCAGTACTTC. This encodes CASSDLSGRRETQYF.